The 6 T cell receptor beta chains listed next were all sequenced from one sample in a study of naive and memory T cell subsets. Two oligonucleotides, mixed equimolar, formed the beta constant-region primer covering TRBC1 and TRBC2. The ligated cDNA underwent four PCR rounds using SP2 and nested alpha and beta constant-region primers. TCRdb processed the UMI-ligation and nested PCR reads anew with MiXCR; each CDR3 protein has one entry. The sample consists of about 120,000 distinct CDR3 sequences, around 35% of them appearing once. Sequenced input: central memory CD4+ T cells from blood. The source is a human donor in good health.

This chain links TRBV19 with TRBJ2-1, with 9 bases that match TRBD2. CDR1 is LNHDA, CDR2 SQIVND, per germline (reference sequence). The CDR3 runs 14 residues. V was pared by 3 bases and J by 6 bases, with 3 bases of the junction left unmatched. The CDR3 sequence is CASSIYSGSNEQFF. CDR3 in DNA: TGTGCCAGTAGTATCTATAGCGGGAGCAATGAGCAGTTCTTC.

The chain has TRBV9 and TRBJ2-3; the D gene could be TRBD1 or TRBD2 (5 bases each). Germline loops: CDR1 SGDLS, CDR2 YYNGEE. This CDR3 contains 14 residues. V shed 2 bases and J shed 0 bases, with 7 bases lying between them. The CDR3 sequence is CASSVRDSTDTQYF. In DNA, the CDR3 is TGTGCCAGCAGCGTCCGGGACAGCACAGATACGCAGTATTTT.

This clonotype was detected ten times or more. The V gene is TRBV28, the J gene TRBJ1-1, with D maybe TRBD1 (5 bases). Germline-derived CDR1 and CDR2 are MDHEN and SYDVKM. This CDR3 contains 12 residues. V gave up 8 bases and J gave up 5 bases, with 12 bases separating them. The CDR3 loop reads CASLTGQTEAFF. CDR3 in DNA: TGTGCCAGCCTCACGGGGCAGACTGAAGCTTTCTTT.

In its sample, this clonotype was seen a few times. This chain uses TRBV3-1 with TRBJ1-5, with D unclear. This CDR3 is built from 14 residues. The ends were cut back, 1 base at V and 7 bases at J, with 11 bases in the middle. CDR1 LGHDT and CDR2 YNNKEL come from the germline V gene (reference sequence). CDR3 in amino acids: CASSQGNSGQPQHF. In DNA form, the CDR3 reads TGTGCCAGCAGCCAAGGGAACAGCGGGCAGCCCCAGCATTTT.

About this clonotype: Mismatch with germline at one junction end may stem from a read error. The chain is built from TRBV7-7 and TRBJ2-5, with 14 bases identical to TRBD2. Looked up from germline, CDR1 is SSHAT and CDR2 is FNYEAQ (reference sequence). CDR3 length: 16 amino acids. CDR3 coding DNA: TGTGCTAGCAGCCCTCAGACTAGCGGGAGGGCCGGGACCCAGTACTTC. Protein product: CASSPQTSGRAGTQYF.

The chain couples TRBV14 to TRBJ1-2; D may be TRBD1 (6 bases). The V end was cut by 4 bases, the J end by 5 bases, with 11 bases between. The CDR3 totals 13 residues. Per germline, CDR1 SGHDN and CDR2 FVKESK. DNA of the CDR3: TGTGCCAGCAGCCCCGGACAGACTTATGGCTACACCTTC. It encodes CASSPGQTYGYTF.